The entry that follows covers one TCR beta chain sequence. This CDR3 contains 15 residues. The germline V and J ends were trimmed by 0 bases and 2 bases, with 11 bases remaining between them. Per germline, CDR1 SGHRS and CDR2 YFSETQ. This entry is derived from a study of blood T cell repertoires in COVID-19. Study-wide background: Spain, Italy and the United States supplied samples that represented acute and convalescent COVID-19. The cDNA or gDNA used as material had been derived from T cells, B-cell-depleted T cells, or PBMCs.

In the original analysis: How many nucleated cells were present was estimated from reference gene primer amplification. Clones were sequenced by immunoSEQ multiplex PCR, and TCRdb holds only the in-frame ones, with some missing. The DNA was the basis for D and trimming; V, J and clone size are from that table. This sample has some 220,000 clones, with under 90% found just once. The specimen sequenced was peripheral blood. The source is a woman aged 55-70 years who had recovered from COVID-19. V usage is TRBV5-1 and J usage is TRBJ1-2; D might be TRBD1 (5 bases). Written as DNA, the CDR3 is TGCGCCAGCAGCTTGGACAGGCAGACGAACTATGGCTACACCTTC. Protein: CASSLDRQTNYGYTF.